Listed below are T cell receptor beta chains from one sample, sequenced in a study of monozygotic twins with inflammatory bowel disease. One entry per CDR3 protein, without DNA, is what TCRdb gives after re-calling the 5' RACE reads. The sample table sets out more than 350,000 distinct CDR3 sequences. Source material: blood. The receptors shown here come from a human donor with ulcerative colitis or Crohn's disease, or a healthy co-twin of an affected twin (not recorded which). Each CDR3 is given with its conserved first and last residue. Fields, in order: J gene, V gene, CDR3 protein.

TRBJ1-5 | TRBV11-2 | CASSAPWGGSNQPQHF
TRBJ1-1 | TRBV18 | CASSPMVQGQGNTEAFF
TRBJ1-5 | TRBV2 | CASSERQGSNQPQHF
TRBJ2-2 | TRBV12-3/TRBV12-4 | CASSLGSGRAGGELFF
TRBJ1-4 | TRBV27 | CASSLTGRRIVNEKLFF
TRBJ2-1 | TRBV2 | CASSEWGGGGPYNEQFF
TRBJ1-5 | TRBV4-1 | CASSLTSVYSNQPQHF
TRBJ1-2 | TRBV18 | CASSPARTDRGYGYTF
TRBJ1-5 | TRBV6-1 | CATASSGLVWQPQHF
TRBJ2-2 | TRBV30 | CAWMKENTGELFF
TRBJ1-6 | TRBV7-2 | CASSFRQGRGSPLHF
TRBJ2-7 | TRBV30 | CAWSGVAATYEQYF
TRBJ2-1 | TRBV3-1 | CASSAAGESFF
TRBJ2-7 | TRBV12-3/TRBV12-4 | CASSGPPGQGSYEQYF
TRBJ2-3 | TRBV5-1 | CASSIALGPTTDTQYF
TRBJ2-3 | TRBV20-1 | CSARIQGGTTDTQYF
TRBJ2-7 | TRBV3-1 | CASSQGGRGVYEQYF
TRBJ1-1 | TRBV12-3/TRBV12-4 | CATLPQGRNTEAFF
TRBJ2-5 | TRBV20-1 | CSAREGLGRETQYF
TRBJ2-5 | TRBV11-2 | CASSSRTSGGAWLETQYF
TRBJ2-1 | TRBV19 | CASRVAGSVNEQFF
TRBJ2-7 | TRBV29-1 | CSVEGGDRVREQYF
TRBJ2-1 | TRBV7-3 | CASSLSRDSSDEQFF
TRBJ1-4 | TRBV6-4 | CASTPGRGQGHNEKLFF
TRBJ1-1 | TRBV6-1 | CASSPPGTRAWGAFF
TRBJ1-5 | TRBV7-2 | CASSLEGTSNQPQHF
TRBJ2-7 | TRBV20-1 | CSARDIESYEQYF
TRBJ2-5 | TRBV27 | CASSSPPGRQETQYF
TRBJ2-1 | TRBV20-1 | CSAPGLSLYNEQFF
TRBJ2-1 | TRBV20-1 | CSARSRDLNEQFF
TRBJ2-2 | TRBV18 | CASSPGTWNTGELFF
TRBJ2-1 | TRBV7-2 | CASSPLTGSPQFF
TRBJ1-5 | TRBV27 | CASSSTTAGTDTKPQHF
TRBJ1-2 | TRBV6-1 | CASRQGTGYGYTF
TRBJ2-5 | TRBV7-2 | CASSQWTSGSGETQYF
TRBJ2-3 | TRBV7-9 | CASSLEGGHTQYF
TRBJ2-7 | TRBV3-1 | CASSQGSGLRGTYEQYF
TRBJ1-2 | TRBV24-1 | CATSEMKGGGYTF
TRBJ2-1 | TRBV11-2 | CASSQGSGGVNEQFF
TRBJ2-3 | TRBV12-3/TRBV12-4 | CASRPDWPHTDTQYF
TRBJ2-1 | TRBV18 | CASSLGTGRNEQFF
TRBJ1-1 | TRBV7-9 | CASSPLRNRENTEAFF
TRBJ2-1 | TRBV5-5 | CASSRLSLDEQFF
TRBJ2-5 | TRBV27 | CASSPNRIGETQYF
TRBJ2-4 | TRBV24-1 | CATTLSWREGRNIQYF
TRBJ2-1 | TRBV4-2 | CASSPAGVTNNEQFF
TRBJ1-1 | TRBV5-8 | CASSWGTGVSEAFF
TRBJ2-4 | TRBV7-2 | CASGLHQNIQYF
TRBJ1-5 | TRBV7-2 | CASSPQGIQPQHF
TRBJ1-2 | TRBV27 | CASSSQGRDGYTF
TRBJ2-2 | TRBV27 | CASSYASGNTGELFF